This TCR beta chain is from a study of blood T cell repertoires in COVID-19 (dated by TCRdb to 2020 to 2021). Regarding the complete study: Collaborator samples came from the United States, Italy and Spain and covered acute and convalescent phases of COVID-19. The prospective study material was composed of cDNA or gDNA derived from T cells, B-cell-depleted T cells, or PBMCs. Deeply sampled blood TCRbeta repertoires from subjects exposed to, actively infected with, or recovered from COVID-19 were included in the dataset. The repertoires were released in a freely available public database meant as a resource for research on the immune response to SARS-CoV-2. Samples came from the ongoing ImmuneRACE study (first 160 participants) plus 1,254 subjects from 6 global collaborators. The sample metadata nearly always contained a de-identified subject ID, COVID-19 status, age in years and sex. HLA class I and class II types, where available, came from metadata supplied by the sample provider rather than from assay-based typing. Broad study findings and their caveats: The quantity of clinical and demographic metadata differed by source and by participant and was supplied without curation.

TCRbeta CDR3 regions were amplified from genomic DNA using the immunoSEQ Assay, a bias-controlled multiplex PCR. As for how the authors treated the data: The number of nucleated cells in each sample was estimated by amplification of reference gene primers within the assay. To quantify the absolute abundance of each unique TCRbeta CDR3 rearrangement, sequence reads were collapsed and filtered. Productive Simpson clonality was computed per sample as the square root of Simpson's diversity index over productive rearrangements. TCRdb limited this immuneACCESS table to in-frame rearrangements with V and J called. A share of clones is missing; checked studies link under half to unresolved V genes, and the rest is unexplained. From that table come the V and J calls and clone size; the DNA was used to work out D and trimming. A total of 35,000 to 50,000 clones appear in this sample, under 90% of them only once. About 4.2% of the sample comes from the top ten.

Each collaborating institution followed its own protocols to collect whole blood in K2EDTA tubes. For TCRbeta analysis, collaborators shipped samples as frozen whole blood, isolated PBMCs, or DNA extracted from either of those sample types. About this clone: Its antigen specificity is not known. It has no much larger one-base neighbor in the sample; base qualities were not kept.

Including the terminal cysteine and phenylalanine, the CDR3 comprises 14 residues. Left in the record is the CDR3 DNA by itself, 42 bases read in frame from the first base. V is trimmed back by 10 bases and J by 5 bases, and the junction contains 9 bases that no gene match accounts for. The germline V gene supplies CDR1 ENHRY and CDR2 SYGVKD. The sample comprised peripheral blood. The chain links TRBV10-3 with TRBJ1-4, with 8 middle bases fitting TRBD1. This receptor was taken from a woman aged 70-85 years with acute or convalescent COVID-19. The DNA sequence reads TGTGCCACCAGACAGGGGATTCTCAATGAAAAACTGTTTTTT. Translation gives CATRQGILNEKLFF.